This T cell receptor (beta chain) was observed in a study of cytomegalovirus exposure and HLA in healthy donors. Points from the study as a whole: Immune exposure information comprised only CMV serostatus. The study reported that TCR beta sequences accurately predicted HLA-A and HLA-B alleles in most subjects. Being productive about 90% or about 30% of the time was typical of most TCR beta V segments in an earlier analysis. Common viral pathogens seemed to be connected with several of the most significant clusters, according to a later analysis.

The germline V gene has CDR1 SGHVS and CDR2 FQNEAQ. The CDR3 consists of 18 residues. About this clone itself: Its antigen is not identified.

PCR primers comprised 60 Vbeta and 13 Jbeta primers. Sequencing used immunoSEQ multiplex PCR; TCRdb keeps in-frame clones, though not all of them. The data contain fewer than 250,000 clones, about three quarters of them singletons. The chain recombines TRBV7-8 with TRBJ2-5, with D perhaps matching TRBD1 (6 bases). The DNA end lines up better with TRBJ2-7; the J call may be wrong. The sequencing sample was made of PBMCs. The receptor's source is a man younger than 35 in good health and CMV-seronegative. In DNA form, the CDR3 reads TGTGCCAGCAGCTCGATGCCTACCAGGGGAATCCTATCCTACGAGCAGTACTTC. Translation gives CASSSMPTRGILSYEQYF.